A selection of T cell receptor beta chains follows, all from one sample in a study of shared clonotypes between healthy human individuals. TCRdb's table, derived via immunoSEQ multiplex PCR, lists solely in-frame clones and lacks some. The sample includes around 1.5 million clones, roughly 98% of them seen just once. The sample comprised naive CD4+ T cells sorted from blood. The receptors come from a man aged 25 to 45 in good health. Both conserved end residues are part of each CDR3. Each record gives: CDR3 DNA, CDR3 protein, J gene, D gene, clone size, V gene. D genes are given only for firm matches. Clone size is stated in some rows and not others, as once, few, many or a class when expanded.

CDR3 DNA: TGCGCCAGCAGCTTGCGGACAAAGAACACTGAAGCTTTCTTT
CDR3 protein: CASSLRTKNTEAFF
J gene: TRBJ1-1
D gene: -
clone size: once
V gene: TRBV5-1

CDR3 DNA: TGTGCCAGCAGCACGCCCGGGACAGAATACACAGATACGCAGTATTTT
CDR3 protein: CASSTPGTEYTDTQYF
J gene: TRBJ2-3
D gene: TRBD1
clone size: -
V gene: TRBV7-9

CDR3 DNA: TGTGCCAGCAGCTTAGCGAAGTCCGCAACCCACGAGACCCAGTACTTC
CDR3 protein: CASSLAKSATHETQYF
J gene: TRBJ2-5
D gene: -
clone size: -
V gene: TRBV7-6

CDR3 DNA: TGTGCCAGCAGCTTAGGGGCGGCGGGAGGGCCTCACAATGAGCAGTTCTTC
CDR3 protein: CASSLGAAGGPHNEQFF
J gene: TRBJ2-1
D gene: TRBD2
clone size: -
V gene: TRBV7-9

CDR3 DNA: TGTGCCAGCAGCTTAGAAGAGACCCAGTACTTC
CDR3 protein: CASSLEETQYF
J gene: TRBJ2-5
D gene: -
clone size: -
V gene: TRBV11-1

CDR3 DNA: TGTGCCAGTAGTATTGGTCAGGGAGGGGGGAACACTGAAGCTTTCTTT
CDR3 protein: CASSIGQGGGNTEAFF
J gene: TRBJ1-1
D gene: -
clone size: -
V gene: TRBV19

CDR3 DNA: TGTGCCAGCAGCCCTCAAACAGGGGCGGCCAAAAACATTCAGTACTTC
CDR3 protein: CASSPQTGAAKNIQYF
J gene: TRBJ2-4
D gene: TRBD1
clone size: once
V gene: TRBV7-2

CDR3 DNA: TGTGCCAGCAGCTTACAAGGGAGAACACAAAACATTCAGTACTTC
CDR3 protein: CASSLQGRTQNIQYF
J gene: TRBJ2-4
D gene: -
clone size: -
V gene: TRBV6-1

CDR3 DNA: TGTGCCAGCTCACCAGGACAGGGGAGCTCCTACAATGAGCAGTTCTTC
CDR3 protein: CASSPGQGSSYNEQFF
J gene: TRBJ2-1
D gene: TRBD1
clone size: -
V gene: TRBV18

CDR3 DNA: -
CDR3 protein: CASSIWGQGANNEKLFF
J gene: TRBJ1-4
D gene: -
clone size: once
V gene: TRBV21-1

CDR3 DNA: TGTGCCAGCAGCTTCGCCAGTCCCGGGACAGGAGGACAGTTCTTC
CDR3 protein: CASSFASPGTGGQFF
J gene: TRBJ2-1
D gene: TRBD1
clone size: -
V gene: TRBV7-9

CDR3 DNA: TGTGCCAGCAGTGAAATTGGGCCCCTTGCCGGGGAGCTGTTTTTT
CDR3 protein: CASSEIGPLAGELFF
J gene: TRBJ2-2
D gene: -
clone size: -
V gene: TRBV2

CDR3 DNA: TGCGCCAGCAGCCCGGGTGGGGGAGATGGGACCCAGTACTTC
CDR3 protein: CASSPGGGDGTQYF
J gene: TRBJ2-5
D gene: -
clone size: -
V gene: TRBV5-1

CDR3 DNA: TGTGCCATCAACCGGGACCGCGGCAATCAGCCCCAGCATTTT
CDR3 protein: CAINRDRGNQPQHF
J gene: TRBJ1-5
D gene: -
clone size: -
V gene: TRBV6-1

CDR3 DNA: TGTGCCAGCAGTCCTAGCGGGAGTAAGAATGAGCAGTTCTTC
CDR3 protein: CASSPSGSKNEQFF
J gene: TRBJ2-1
D gene: TRBD2
clone size: -
V gene: TRBV28

CDR3 DNA: TGTGCCAGCAGTGCGGGTTCAACTAGCGGGAGGTTTAGGAATGAGCAGTTCTTC
CDR3 protein: CASSAGSTSGRFRNEQFF
J gene: TRBJ2-1
D gene: TRBD2
clone size: -
V gene: TRBV6-4

CDR3 DNA: TGTGCCAGCTCACCAGCAGGGGGCGGTCAGCCCCAGCATTTT
CDR3 protein: CASSPAGGGQPQHF
J gene: TRBJ1-5
D gene: TRBD1
clone size: -
V gene: TRBV18

CDR3 DNA: TGCGCCAGCAGCGAAGCCGGGACCCTCAAACCGGGGTATTTT
CDR3 protein: CASSEAGTLKPGYF
J gene: TRBJ2-3
D gene: -
clone size: -
V gene: TRBV5-1

CDR3 DNA: TGCAGCGGAACAATCCTTCTGAACACCGGGGAGCTGTTTTTT
CDR3 protein: CSGTILLNTGELFF
J gene: TRBJ2-2
D gene: -
clone size: -
V gene: TRBV29-1

CDR3 DNA: TGTGCCAGCAGTTTATACGGGGGAGCTTTCTTT
CDR3 protein: CASSLYGGAFF
J gene: TRBJ1-1
D gene: -
clone size: -
V gene: TRBV28

CDR3 DNA: TGTGCCAGCACTCCTGCGAGGGCCCGACTTTACGAGCAGTACTTC
CDR3 protein: CASTPARARLYEQYF
J gene: TRBJ2-7
D gene: -
clone size: once
V gene: TRBV28

CDR3 DNA: TGCAGCGTTCGATATGGGGGACGTTGGGAGACCCAGTACTTC
CDR3 protein: CSVRYGGRWETQYF
J gene: TRBJ2-5
D gene: -
clone size: -
V gene: TRBV29-1

CDR3 DNA: TGTGCCAGTAGGGCCACTAGCAATCAGCCCCAGCATTTT
CDR3 protein: CASRATSNQPQHF
J gene: TRBJ1-5
D gene: -
clone size: -
V gene: TRBV19

CDR3 DNA: TGTGCCAGCAGAAGGGCGGGAGATGGGGAGCAGTACTTC
CDR3 protein: CASRRAGDGEQYF
J gene: TRBJ2-7
D gene: TRBD2
clone size: once
V gene: TRBV27

CDR3 DNA: TGTGCCACCAGCAGAGAGGGAGACGCTGAAGCTTTCTTT
CDR3 protein: CATSREGDAEAFF
J gene: TRBJ1-1
D gene: -
clone size: -
V gene: TRBV15

CDR3 DNA: TGTGCCAGCAGCTTGGCAGGCCTCAATCAGCCCCAGCATTTT
CDR3 protein: CASSLAGLNQPQHF
J gene: TRBJ1-5
D gene: -
clone size: -
V gene: TRBV7-9

CDR3 DNA: TGTGCCAGTAGTAAGAGGGTTTGGGACACTGAAGCTTTCTTT
CDR3 protein: CASSKRVWDTEAFF
J gene: TRBJ1-1
D gene: -
clone size: -
V gene: TRBV19

CDR3 DNA: TGTGCCACCCGCGGGGCCCCAGGGGAGCAGTACTTC
CDR3 protein: CATRGAPGEQYF
J gene: TRBJ2-7
D gene: -
clone size: -
V gene: TRBV7-9

CDR3 DNA: TGTGCCAGCAGCCCAAGGTCTACAGCCCCCGGCGAGCAGTACTTC
CDR3 protein: CASSPRSTAPGEQYF
J gene: TRBJ2-7
D gene: -
clone size: -
V gene: TRBV11-2

CDR3 DNA: TGTGCCAGCAACCAAGCTGGCTACGGCTATGGCTACACCTTC
CDR3 protein: CASNQAGYGYGYTF
J gene: TRBJ1-2
D gene: -
clone size: -
V gene: TRBV28

CDR3 DNA: TGTGCCAGCTCACCCGCTAGCGGTGCCGCCAATGAGCAGTTCTTC
CDR3 protein: CASSPASGAANEQFF
J gene: TRBJ2-1
D gene: TRBD2
clone size: -
V gene: TRBV18

CDR3 DNA: TGCAGCGTAGAAAATACCGGGACAAGCTACGAGCAGTACTTC
CDR3 protein: CSVENTGTSYEQYF
J gene: TRBJ2-7
D gene: -
clone size: -
V gene: TRBV29-1

CDR3 DNA: TGTGCCAGCACCCAGGGGGGGGTTTATGGCTACACCTTC
CDR3 protein: CASTQGGVYGYTF
J gene: TRBJ1-2
D gene: TRBD1
clone size: -
V gene: TRBV28

CDR3 DNA: TGCGCCAGCAGCGGACAGGGCGCGAACACTGAAGCTTTCTTT
CDR3 protein: CASSGQGANTEAFF
J gene: TRBJ1-1
D gene: TRBD1
clone size: -
V gene: TRBV5-1

CDR3 DNA: TGTGCCAGCAGCTTAGTACCGGCCCCGGGCTCCTACGAGCAGTACTTC
CDR3 protein: CASSLVPAPGSYEQYF
J gene: TRBJ2-7
D gene: -
clone size: -
V gene: TRBV7-9

CDR3 DNA: TGTGCCAGCAGCTTAGTGGGTGGAACCGAGGCATACAATGAGCAGTTCTTC
CDR3 protein: CASSLVGGTEAYNEQFF
J gene: TRBJ2-1
D gene: -
clone size: -
V gene: TRBV7-9

CDR3 DNA: TGTGCCAGCAGCTTGGAGGGACAGAGGAACTATGGCTACACCTTC
CDR3 protein: CASSLEGQRNYGYTF
J gene: TRBJ1-2
D gene: TRBD1
clone size: -
V gene: TRBV7-8

CDR3 DNA: TGCGCCAGCAGCTTGTATTCCGGCGGGATACAAGAGACCCAGTACTTC
CDR3 protein: CASSLYSGGIQETQYF
J gene: TRBJ2-5
D gene: -
clone size: -
V gene: TRBV5-1

CDR3 DNA: TGCGCCAGCAGCTCCGGAGCGGGGGTGTTGAGCAACGAGCAGTACTTC
CDR3 protein: CASSSGAGVLSNEQYF
J gene: TRBJ2-7
D gene: TRBD2
clone size: -
V gene: TRBV5-1

CDR3 DNA: TGTGCCAGTAGTATAGAGGGGGATCCCACAGATACGCAGTATTTT
CDR3 protein: CASSIEGDPTDTQYF
J gene: TRBJ2-3
D gene: -
clone size: -
V gene: TRBV19

CDR3 DNA: TGTGCCAGCTCACCAGGGACGGACGAGCAGTACTTC
CDR3 protein: CASSPGTDEQYF
J gene: TRBJ2-7
D gene: -
clone size: -
V gene: TRBV18

CDR3 DNA: TGTGCCAGCAGCGTAACGTGGGACACGGGTTACGAGCAGTACTTC
CDR3 protein: CASSVTWDTGYEQYF
J gene: TRBJ2-7
D gene: -
clone size: -
V gene: TRBV9

CDR3 DNA: TGTGCCAGCAGCTTAGTGAGGGGGCGCCACAATGAGCAGTTCTTC
CDR3 protein: CASSLVRGRHNEQFF
J gene: TRBJ2-1
D gene: TRBD1
clone size: once
V gene: TRBV11-2

CDR3 DNA: TGTGCCAGTAGTATCCCTACCCTACCGATCTCTGGGGCCAACGTCCTGACTTTC
CDR3 protein: CASSIPTLPISGANVLTF
J gene: TRBJ2-6
D gene: -
clone size: -
V gene: TRBV19

CDR3 DNA: TGTGCCAGCAGCATAGCGGGGGGGGATGAGCAGTTCTTC
CDR3 protein: CASSIAGGDEQFF
J gene: TRBJ2-1
D gene: TRBD2
clone size: -
V gene: TRBV5-4

CDR3 DNA: TGCGCCAGCAGCCAAGAGCCTTGGGGAAACTCTGGAAACACCATATATTTT
CDR3 protein: CASSQEPWGNSGNTIYF
J gene: TRBJ1-3
D gene: -
clone size: -
V gene: TRBV4-1

CDR3 DNA: TGTGCCAGCAGCGTAGAGTACGGGGGCATTCAGTACTTC
CDR3 protein: CASSVEYGGIQYF
J gene: TRBJ2-4
D gene: -
clone size: -
V gene: TRBV9

CDR3 DNA: TGTGCCTGGGACAGGGCCTACGAGCAGTACTTC
CDR3 protein: CAWDRAYEQYF
J gene: TRBJ2-7
D gene: TRBD1
clone size: once
V gene: TRBV30

CDR3 DNA: TGTGCCAGCAGTGTCACGGGGGCTGGAACGCAGTATTTT
CDR3 protein: CASSVTGAGTQYF
J gene: TRBJ2-3
D gene: -
clone size: -
V gene: TRBV6-4